The 11 T cell receptor beta chains in this list originate from one sample, sequenced in a study of shared clonotypes between healthy human individuals. Libraries were prepared by immunoSEQ multiplex PCR; TCRdb keeps only in-frame clonotypes and omits some of them. The data show 2,500,000 or so clones, around nine tenths seen once. The sample taken for sequencing was naive CD4+ T cells sorted from blood. Subset here: CD45RA+ positively selected. The receptors derive from a man aged 18-30 years in good health.

This clone showed up just once. V gene TRBV5-1 combines with J gene TRBJ1-4; 8 bases map to TRBD1. CDR1 and CDR2 (germline): SGHRS, YFSETQ. The V gene end was trimmed by 4 bases and the J gene end by 6 bases; junction bases not matched to a gene: 11. The CDR3 spans 16 residues. The CDR3 DNA follows: TGCGCCAGCAGCCCGGACGTCCGACAGGGGTATGAAAAACTGTTTTTT. It codes for CASSPDVRQGYEKLFF.

The chain links TRBV2 to TRBJ1-4, with 8 bases matching TRBD1. This CDR3 region has 14 residues. Germline V CDR1 and CDR2: SNHLY, FYNNEI. Trimming cost V 6 bases and J 5 bases; bases outside gene matches: 5. For the CDR3, the DNA is TGTGCCAGCAGAACGACAGGGGTAAATGAAAAACTGTTTTTT. As protein: CASRTTGVNEKLFF.

This clone has only one observation. The chain recombines TRBV7-2 with TRBJ2-2, with 9 bases that match TRBD1. CDR3 length: 16 residues. The ends lost 0 bases at V and 6 bases at J; junction bases unmatched: 5. Per germline, CDR1 SGHTA and CDR2 FQGNSA. The CDR3 here is CASSLARTGASGELFF. The CDR3 DNA reads as TGTGCCAGCAGCTTAGCTAGGACAGGGGCTTCCGGGGAGCTGTTTTTT.

The rearrangement joins TRBV14 to TRBJ2-7; D is perhaps TRBD1 (6 bases). Per the germline V gene, CDR1 is SGHDN and CDR2 is FVKESK. Trimming took 4 bases from V and 5 from J, leaving 12 bases between them. The CDR3 is 13 amino acids. In nucleotides, the CDR3 is TGTGCCAGCAGCCCGAGAACAGGGCACGAGCAGTACTTC. It specifies CASSPRTGHEQYF.

V is TRBV2 and J is TRBJ2-5; no reliable D call. This CDR3 contains 12 residues. Germline CDR1 SNHLY, CDR2 FYNNEI. Deletions cut 6 bases from V and 0 bases from J, with 5 bases between. The CDR3 is CASRADQETQYF. The CDR3 DNA sequence: TGTGCCAGCAGGGCAGACCAAGAGACCCAGTACTTC.

This clone was recorded only once. In the same sample, other DNA sequences code for this CDR3. V and J are TRBV5-1 and TRBJ2-2, with D unresolved. The germline V gene encodes CDR1 SGHRS and CDR2 YFSETQ. The CDR3 extends over 12 amino acids. Trimming removed 2 bases from V and 8 bases from J, with 7 bases in between. In DNA form, the CDR3 reads TGCGCCAGCAGCTTTAGTCCGGGGGAGCTGTTTTTT. This codes for CASSFSPGELFF.

The CDR3 reads CASSPNPLMEQYF. The CDR3 nucleotides are TGTGCCAGCAGTCCCAATCCGCTCATGGAGCAGTACTTC. This chain links TRBV6-1 with TRBJ2-7, with D uncertain. The CDR3 covers 13 residues. Germline-derived CDR1 and CDR2 are MNHNS and SASEGT. Trimming removed 5 bases from V and 7 bases from J, with 15 bases in between.

CDR3 protein: CASSLAPGSSGANVLTF. In DNA form, the CDR3 reads TGTGCCAGCAGCTTAGCGCCGGGGAGCTCTGGGGCCAACGTCCTGACTTTC. This rearrangement joins TRBV7-9 to TRBJ2-6, with D possibly matching TRBD2 (5 bases). Germline V lookup: CDR1 SEHNR, CDR2 FQNEAQ (reference sequence). V was clipped by 0 bases and J by 0 bases, with 9 bases between them. The CDR3 is made up of 17 amino acids.

The chain links TRBV5-1 to TRBJ2-7, with TRBD2 identical over 13 bases. The CDR3 has 16 residues. The V gene's germline CDR1 is SGHRS and CDR2 YFSETQ. The V gene end was trimmed by 2 bases and the J gene end by 4 bases; junction bases not matched to a gene: 6. DNA for the CDR3: TGCGCCAGCAGCTTAACTAGCGGGGGGGCCGCGTACGAGCAGTACTTC. Protein: CASSLTSGGAAYEQYF.

This clone appeared once. The CDR3 loop is CASIAGTNYGYTF. In DNA, the CDR3 is TGTGCCAGTATCGCGGGAACTAACTATGGCTACACCTTC. The chain employs TRBV19 and TRBJ1-2; D is ambiguous. The V gene lost 7 bases and the J gene lost 0 bases, with 9 bases spanning the gap. Germline V gives CDR1 LNHDA, CDR2 SQIVND (reference sequence). This CDR3 spans 13 amino acids.

The CDR3 sequence is CASSSGAAGYTF. CDR3 nucleotides: TGTGCCAGCAGTTCGGGGGCCGCTGGCTACACCTTC. The chain recombines TRBV6-5 with TRBJ1-2; TRBD1 might be the D (6 bases). Per germline, CDR1 MNHEY and CDR2 SVGAGI. The V end lost 4 bases, the J end lost 7 bases, and 10 bases lay between the germline ends. The CDR3 loop spans 12 amino acids.